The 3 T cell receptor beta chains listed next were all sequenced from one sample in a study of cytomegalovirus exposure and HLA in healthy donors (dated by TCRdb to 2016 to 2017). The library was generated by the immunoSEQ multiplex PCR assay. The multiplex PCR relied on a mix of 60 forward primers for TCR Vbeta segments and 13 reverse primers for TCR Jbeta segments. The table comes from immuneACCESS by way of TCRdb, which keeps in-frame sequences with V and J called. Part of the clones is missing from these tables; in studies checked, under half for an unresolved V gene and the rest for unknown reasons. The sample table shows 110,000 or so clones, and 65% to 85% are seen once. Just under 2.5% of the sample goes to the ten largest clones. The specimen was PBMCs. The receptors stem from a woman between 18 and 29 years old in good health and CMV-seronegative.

Written as DNA, the CDR3 is TGTGCCAGCACCAAGTCTAGCGGGAGAATTTACGAGCAGTACTTC. Amino acid sequence: CASTKSSGRIYEQYF. The chain couples TRBV6-5 to TRBJ2-7; 10 nucleotides match TRBD2. V gave up 7 bases and J gave up 4 bases; unmatched junction bases: 10. This CDR3 has 15 amino acids. The germline V gene has CDR1 MNHEY and CDR2 SVGAGI.

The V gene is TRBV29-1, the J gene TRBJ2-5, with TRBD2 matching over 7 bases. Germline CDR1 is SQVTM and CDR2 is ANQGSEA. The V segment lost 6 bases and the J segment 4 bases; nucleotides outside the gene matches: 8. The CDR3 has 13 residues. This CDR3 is CSVRETIPETQYF. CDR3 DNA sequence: TGCAGCGTGCGGGAGACGATACCAGAGACCCAGTACTTC.

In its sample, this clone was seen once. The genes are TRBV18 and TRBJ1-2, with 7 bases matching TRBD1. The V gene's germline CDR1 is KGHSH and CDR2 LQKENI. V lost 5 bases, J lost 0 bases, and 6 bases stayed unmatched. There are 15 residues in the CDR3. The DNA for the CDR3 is TGTGCCAGCTCAGGAACAGGGGTCGCTAACTATGGCTACACCTTC. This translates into CASSGTGVANYGYTF.